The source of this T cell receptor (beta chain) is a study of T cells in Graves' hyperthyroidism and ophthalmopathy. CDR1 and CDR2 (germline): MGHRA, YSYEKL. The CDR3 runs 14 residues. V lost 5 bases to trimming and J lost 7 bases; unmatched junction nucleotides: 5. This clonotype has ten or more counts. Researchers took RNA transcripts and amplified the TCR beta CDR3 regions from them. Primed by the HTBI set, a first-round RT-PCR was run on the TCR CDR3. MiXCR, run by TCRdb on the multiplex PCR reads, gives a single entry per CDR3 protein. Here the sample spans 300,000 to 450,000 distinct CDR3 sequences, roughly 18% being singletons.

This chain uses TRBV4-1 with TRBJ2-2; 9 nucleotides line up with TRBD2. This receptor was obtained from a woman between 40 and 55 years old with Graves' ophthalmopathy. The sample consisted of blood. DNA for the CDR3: TGCGCCAGCAGCGGGGGACTAGCCAGCGGGGAGCTGTTTTTT. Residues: CASSGGLASGELFF.